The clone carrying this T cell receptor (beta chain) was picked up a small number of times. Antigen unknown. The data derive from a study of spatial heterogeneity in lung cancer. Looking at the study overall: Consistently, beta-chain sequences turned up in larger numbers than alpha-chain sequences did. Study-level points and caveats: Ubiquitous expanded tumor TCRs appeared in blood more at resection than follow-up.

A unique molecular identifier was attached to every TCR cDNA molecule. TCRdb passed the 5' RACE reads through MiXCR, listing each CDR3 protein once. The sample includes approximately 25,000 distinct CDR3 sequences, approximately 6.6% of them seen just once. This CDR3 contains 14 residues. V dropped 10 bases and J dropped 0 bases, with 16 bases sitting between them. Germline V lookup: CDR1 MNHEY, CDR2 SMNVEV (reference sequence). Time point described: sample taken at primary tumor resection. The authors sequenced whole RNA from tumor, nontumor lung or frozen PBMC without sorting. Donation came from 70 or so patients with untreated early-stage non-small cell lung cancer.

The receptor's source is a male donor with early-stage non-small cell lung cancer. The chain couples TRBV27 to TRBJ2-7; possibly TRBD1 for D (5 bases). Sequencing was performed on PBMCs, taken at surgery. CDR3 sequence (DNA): TGTGCCACTTTTCGGACAAACCCCTCCTACGAGCAGTACGTC. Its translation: CATFRTNPSYEQYV.